Sequencing of this T cell receptor beta chain was carried out in a study of blood T cell repertoires in COVID-19. Overall study: The samples span acute and convalescent COVID-19 from the United States, Italy and Spain.

Under the authors' procedure: Estimation of nucleated cell counts relied on the amplification of reference gene primers. TCRdb's table, derived via immunoSEQ multiplex PCR, lists solely in-frame clones and lacks some. The V and J calls and the clone size are those of that table, but D and trimming were determined from the DNA. The sample lists some 200,000 clones; about 80% were seen once. The TCR comes from a woman in her 30s who had recovered from COVID-19. The sample comprised peripheral blood.

The CDR3 region has the DNA TGTGCCAGCAGACCCGGGACTAGCGGGAGAGGGGGGAATGAGCAGTTCTTC. Amino acid sequence: CASRPGTSGRGGNEQFF. V is TRBV7-9 and J is TRBJ2-1; 14 bases fit TRBD2. From germline, CDR1 is SEHNR and CDR2 FQNEAQ (reference sequence). The CDR3 has 17 residues. The V gene end was trimmed by 6 bases and the J gene end by 7 bases; junction bases not matched to a gene: 11. The full variable domain, rest sourced from reference TRBV7-9 and TRBJ2-1, is DTGVSQNPRHKITKRGQNVTFRCDPISEHNRLYWYRQTLGQGPEFLTYFQNEAQLEKSRLLSDRFSAERPKGSFSTLEIQRTEQGDSAMYLCASRPGTSGRGGNEQFFGPGTRLTVL.